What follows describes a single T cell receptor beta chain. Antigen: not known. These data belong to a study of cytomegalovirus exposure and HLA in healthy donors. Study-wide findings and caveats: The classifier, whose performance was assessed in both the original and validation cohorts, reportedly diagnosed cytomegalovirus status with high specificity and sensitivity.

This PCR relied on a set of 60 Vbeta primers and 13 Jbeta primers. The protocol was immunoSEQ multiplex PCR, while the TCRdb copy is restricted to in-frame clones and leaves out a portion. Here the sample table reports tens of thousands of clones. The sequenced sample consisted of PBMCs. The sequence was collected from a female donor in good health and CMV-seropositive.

The CDR3 DNA sequence: TGCGCCAGCAGTGAGTACGGGGATCAGCCCCAGCATTTT. Translated, it gives CASSEYGDQPQHF. The genes are TRBV10-1 and TRBJ1-5; no definite D call. Germline assignment: CDR1 WNHNN and CDR2 SYGVQD (reference sequence). The CDR3 consists of 13 residues. Trimming removed 1 base at V and 5 bases at J, with 6 bases between.